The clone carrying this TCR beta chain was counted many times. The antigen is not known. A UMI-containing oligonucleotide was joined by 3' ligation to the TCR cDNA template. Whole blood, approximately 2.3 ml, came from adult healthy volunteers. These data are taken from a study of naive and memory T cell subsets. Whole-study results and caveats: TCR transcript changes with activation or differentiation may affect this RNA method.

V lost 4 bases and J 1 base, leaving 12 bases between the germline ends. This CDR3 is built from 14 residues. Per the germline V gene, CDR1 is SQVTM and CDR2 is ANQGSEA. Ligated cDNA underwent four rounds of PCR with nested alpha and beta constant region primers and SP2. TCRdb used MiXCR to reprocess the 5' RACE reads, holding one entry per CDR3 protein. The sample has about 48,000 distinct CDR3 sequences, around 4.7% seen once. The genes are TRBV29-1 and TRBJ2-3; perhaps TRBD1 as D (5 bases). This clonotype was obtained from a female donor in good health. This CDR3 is CSVAEQDRTDTQYF. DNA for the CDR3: TGCAGCGTTGCCGAACAGGACCGCACAGATACGCAGTATTTT.